This is a list of T cell receptor beta chains from one sample in a study of T cell responses to AZD1222 COVID-19 vaccine. Clones were sequenced by immunoSEQ multiplex PCR, and TCRdb holds only the in-frame ones, with some missing. The sample holds 140,000 or so clones; roughly nine tenths are singletons and the top ten take roughly 1.7%. The sample was peripheral blood, taken on day 0 of AZD1222 vaccination. The receptors come from an adult in good health. Both conserved end residues are part of each CDR3. The order of the fields is CDR3 DNA, CDR3 protein, D gene, V gene, J gene, clone size. D genes are given only for firm matches. Rows give clone size only sometimes, using once, few, many, or a class for an expanded clone.

TGTGCCAGCAGCCAACGTCAGGGTAATTCACCCCTCCACTTT	CASSQRQGNSPLHF	-	TRBV16	TRBJ1-6	-
TGTGCCACCAGCAGAGATCGGGACAGGGGCACGGGCTATGGCTACACCTTC	CATSRDRDRGTGYGYTF	TRBD1	TRBV15	TRBJ1-2	-
TGTGCCAGCAGTTCGAATGGAAACACCATATATTTT	CASSSNGNTIYF	-	TRBV6-5	TRBJ1-3	-
TGTGCCACGATGCCTCGGGCGGACGCCTACAATGAGCAGTTCTTC	CATMPRADAYNEQFF	-	TRBV5-6	TRBJ2-1	-
TGTGCCACCAGCAGAGGTCCCCTTTCACCCCGTTATGGCTACACCTTC	CATSRGPLSPRYGYTF	-	TRBV15	TRBJ1-2	-
TGTGCCAGCACAAATGCGATCGGGACAGGGGCCCAGGGCTCCTACGAGCAGTACTTC	CASTNAIGTGAQGSYEQYF	TRBD1	TRBV5-4	TRBJ2-7	-
TGTGCCACCAGCACAGGGACGGAAAATCAGCCCCAGCATTTT	CATSTGTENQPQHF	-	TRBV6-5	TRBJ1-5	-
TGTGCCAGCAGCCAAAAGCGGGAGGGGACAGATACGCAGTATTTT	CASSQKREGTDTQYF	TRBD2	TRBV4-2	TRBJ2-3	-
TGTGCCAGCAGTTTAGGGGGGAGGGCCTTAGATACGCAGTATTTT	CASSLGGRALDTQYF	TRBD2	TRBV28	TRBJ2-3	-
TGTGCCAGCAGCTTAGCTAGGACGGGAGAGGGTGGCTACACCTTC	CASSLARTGEGGYTF	-	TRBV7-2	TRBJ1-2	-
TGTGCTAGTGGTTTGTTAACAGGCGGCAGCAATCAGCCCCAGCATTTT	CASGLLTGGSNQPQHF	-	TRBV12-5	TRBJ1-5	-
TGTGCCAGCAGCCCTCCTTTTCGGACCAGCACAGATACGCAGTATTTT	CASSPPFRTSTDTQYF	-	TRBV7-9	TRBJ2-3	-
TGTGCCAGCTCAACAACTCCGGCAGGGACCTATGGCTACACCTTC	CASSTTPAGTYGYTF	-	TRBV7-8	TRBJ1-2	-
TGTGCCAGCAGTGAGCTAGCGGGAGGAGGGTACGAGCAGTACTTC	CASSELAGGGYEQYF	TRBD2	TRBV6-2/TRBV6-3	TRBJ2-7	once
TGTGCCAGCAGCTTAGGTACGAACACTGAAGCTTTCTTT	CASSLGTNTEAFF	-	TRBV7-9	TRBJ1-1	-
TGTGCCAGCAGCTCCCCTCCCCCGAAGGGGCCCCTCTACAATGAGCAGTTCTTC	CASSSPPPKGPLYNEQFF	-	TRBV11-2	TRBJ2-1	-